Below are 22 T cell receptor beta chains sequenced from a single sample in a study of shared clonotypes between healthy human individuals (dated by TCRdb to 2018 to 2021). CD8 naive samples were obtained by positive selection for CCR7 among CD45RO-negative cells, yielding a CD45RA+CCR7+ population from which TemRA cells were excluded. The library was built by means of the immunoSEQ multiplex PCR assay. The table comes from immuneACCESS by way of TCRdb, which keeps in-frame sequences with V and J called. Part of the clones is missing from these tables; in studies checked, under half for an unresolved V gene and the rest for unknown reasons. In this sample the table shows around 2,000,000 clones, just under 95% of which occur a single time. Roughly 1.1% of the sample is taken by the ten largest. Sequenced material: naive CD8+ T cells sorted from blood. The cell subset or site label here, explained by the study, means: CD45RA+CCR7+. The receptors stem from a man younger than 35 in good health.

The chain joins TRBV4-3 to TRBJ2-1; 8 bases are shared with TRBD2. V shed 5 bases and J 8 bases; nucleotides not matched to a gene: 20. Germline CDR1 is LGHNA and CDR2 is YSLEER. This CDR3 has 18 residues. The chain's CDR3 is CASSDSWVPAGETDEQFF. In DNA, the CDR3 is TGCGCCAGCAGCGACTCCTGGGTCCCAGCGGGAGAGACTGATGAGCAGTTCTTC.

This sequence joins TRBV4-1 and TRBJ1-1; tentatively, D is TRBD1 (6 bases). This CDR3 is built from 14 residues. The germline V and J ends were trimmed by 1 base and 7 bases, with 13 bases remaining between them. Germline values: CDR1 MGHRA, CDR2 YSYEKL. The CDR3: CASSQVSGENEAFF. CDR3 DNA sequence: TGCGCCAGCAGCCAAGTGTCAGGGGAGAATGAAGCTTTCTTT.

V gene TRBV5-6 combines with J gene TRBJ1-5, with D maybe TRBD1 (6 bases). V dropped 3 bases and J dropped 1 base, with 8 bases sitting between them. The V gene's germline CDR1 is SGHDT and CDR2 YYEEEE. The CDR3 totals 14 residues. The CDR3 region is CASSSQGSNQPQHF. In DNA form, the CDR3 reads TGTGCCAGCAGCTCCCAGGGGAGCAATCAGCCCCAGCATTTT.

This rearrangement joins TRBV28 to TRBJ1-4; 7 positions agree with TRBD1. The trim removed 5 bases at V and 4 bases at J, leaving 4 bases unmatched. The CDR3 covers 14 residues. CDR1 and CDR2 (germline): MDHEN, SYDVKM. The CDR3 spells CASSRDSVNEKLFF. In DNA form, the CDR3 reads TGTGCCAGCAGTCGGGACAGTGTTAATGAAAAACTGTTTTTT.

V usage is TRBV7-9 and J usage is TRBJ1-1; possible D gene TRBD1, 5 bases. The CDR3 runs 14 residues. V lost 7 bases to trimming and J lost 1 base, with 13 bases between them. Germline loops: CDR1 SEHNR, CDR2 FQNEAQ (reference sequence). CDR3 nucleotide sequence: TGTGCCAGCAAACCGGGGGGATCGAACACTGAAGCTTTCTTT. Protein product: CASKPGGSNTEAFF.

V is TRBV5-4 and J is TRBJ2-7, with D possibly matching TRBD2 (6 bases). This CDR3 is built from 15 residues. The V gene's germline CDR1 is SGHNT and CDR2 YYREEE (reference sequence). Trimming pared 0 bases from V and 2 bases from J, leaving 12 bases between. CDR3 sequence: CASSLDGSDPYEQYF. Written as DNA, the CDR3 is TGTGCCAGCAGCTTGGACGGGAGCGACCCCTACGAGCAGTACTTC.

CDR3 protein: CASSRLRTQDSPLHF. The CDR3 coding sequence is TGTGCCAGCAGCAGACTCCGCACCCAGGATTCACCCCTCCACTTT. The J gene is TRBJ1-6, the V gene TRBV7-9; D gene unclear. This CDR3 region has 15 residues. Trimming took 5 bases from V and 8 from J, leaving 16 bases between them. Germline CDR1 and CDR2: SEHNR and FQNEAQ (reference sequence).

The chain has TRBV5-1 and TRBJ1-1; TRBD1 matches 9 bases. V was pared by 3 bases and J by 5 bases, with 8 bases of the junction left unmatched. The CDR3 loop spans 15 amino acids. Germline lookup yields CDR1 SGHRS and CDR2 YFSETQ. CDR3 loop: CASSWTPGTGTEAFF. CDR3 sequence (DNA): TGCGCCAGCAGCTGGACTCCCGGGACAGGGACTGAAGCTTTCTTT.

The V and J genes are TRBV4-1 and TRBJ2-1, with a weak D call TRBD2 (6 bases). V gave up 4 bases and J gave up 3 bases, with 13 bases separating them. Germline assignment: CDR1 MGHRA and CDR2 YSYEKL. This CDR3 is built from 15 residues. The CDR3 protein is CASSLRTTVYNEQFF. CDR3 nucleotide sequence: TGCGCCAGCAGCCTACGGACTACCGTCTACAATGAGCAGTTCTTC.

The chain recombines TRBV27 with TRBJ2-3; no firm D call. The CDR3 totals 14 residues. CDR1 and CDR2 (germline): MNHEY, SMNVEV (reference sequence). V lost 7 bases to trimming and J lost 1 base, with 12 bases between them. The CDR3 DNA follows: TGTGCCAGCAAAGGGCACGTGGGCACAGATACGCAGTATTTT. It yields the protein CASKGHVGTDTQYF.

Note on this clone: Within the sample, other DNA sequences also encode this same CDR3. The chain combines TRBV27 with TRBJ2-7; a weak D match, TRBD1 (6 bases). Germline values: CDR1 MNHEY, CDR2 SMNVEV (reference sequence). With 3 bases removed from V and 2 bases from J, the gap between germline ends came to 8 bases. This CDR3 has 13 residues. In nucleotides, the CDR3 is TGTGCCAGCAGTTTTCGGGACACCTACGAGCAGTACTTC. Translation: CASSFRDTYEQYF.

With respect to this clone: Other DNA sequences in the same sample also yield this CDR3. The V gene is TRBV5-4, the J gene TRBJ2-7, with D uncertain. Looked up from germline, CDR1 is SGHNT and CDR2 is YYREEE (reference sequence). The CDR3 contains 12 residues. V gave up 4 bases and J gave up 4 bases, with 9 bases separating them. The CDR3 coding sequence is TGTGCCAGCAGCCTCTATGGGTACGAGCAGTACTTC. It translates to CASSLYGYEQYF.

The chain has TRBV7-9 and TRBJ2-7; 11 positions agree with TRBD2. J gave up 7 bases and V 5 bases, and 10 bases lay outside the gene matches. CDR1 SEHNR and CDR2 FQNEAQ come from the germline V gene (reference sequence). The CDR3 covers 15 residues. DNA of the CDR3: TGTGCCAGCAGCCCTAGCGTTCTAGCGGGGGGTGAGCAGTACTTC. Translated: CASSPSVLAGGEQYF.

This chain uses TRBV15 with TRBJ1-4; no reliable D call. Trimming took 1 base from V and 8 from J, leaving 8 bases between them. The CDR3 has 13 amino acids. Germline CDR1 LNHNV, CDR2 YYDKDF (reference sequence). In nucleotides, the CDR3 is TGTGCCACCAGCAGAGCGATATCCGAAAAACTGTTTTTT. It specifies CATSRAISEKLFF.

This clone appeared once. This chain connects TRBV6-1 to TRBJ2-7, with 7 bases fitting TRBD2. From germline, CDR1 is MNHNS and CDR2 SASEGT. Unmatched junction bases numbered 8, after V lost 6 bases and J lost 3 bases. The CDR3 is made up of 14 amino acids. The CDR3 bases are TGTGCCAGCAGACCCCCGGGACTAAACTACGAGCAGTACTTC. Its protein is CASRPPGLNYEQYF.

The genes are TRBV4-1 and TRBJ2-5, with TRBD2 matching over 9 bases. The CDR3 consists of 16 residues. Germline V gene sequence: CDR1 MGHRA, CDR2 YSYEKL. V dropped 1 base and J dropped 2; count of bases not matched to a gene: 5. CDR3 residues: CASSQVAGVEQETQYF. CDR3 DNA: TGCGCCAGCAGCCAAGTAGCGGGAGTGGAACAAGAGACCCAGTACTTC.

The genes are TRBV27 and TRBJ2-7; unclear D gene. The V gene's germline CDR1 is MNHEY and CDR2 SMNVEV (reference sequence). The ends were cut back, 5 bases at V and 2 bases at J, with 10 bases in the middle. This CDR3 is built from 13 residues. CDR3 loop: CASSTLGTYEQYF. In DNA, the CDR3 is TGTGCCAGCAGTACCCTGGGGACCTACGAGCAGTACTTC.

The gene calls are TRBV4-2 and TRBJ2-3; no clear D. Germline CDR1 is LGHNA and CDR2 is YNFKEQ. The CDR3 totals 11 residues. Trimming left V 4 bases short and J 6 bases short, with 5 bases between. The CDR3, as DNA: TGTGCCAGCAGCCCTGGGGATACGCAGTATTTT. Translation: CASSPGDTQYF.

The rearrangement uses TRBV18 and TRBJ2-1; maybe TRBD2 (5 bases). The germline V gene has CDR1 KGHSH and CDR2 LQKENI. This CDR3 has 18 residues. Trimming removed 3 bases from V and 2 bases from J, with 20 bases in between. The CDR3 loop is CASSPLGLSGVTYNEQFF. In nucleotides, the CDR3 is TGTGCCAGCTCACCCCTTGGTTTGAGCGGCGTTACCTACAATGAGCAGTTCTTC.

The CDR3 DNA reads as TGTGCCAGCAGTGAAGTCGGCGGTGAATACGAGCAGTACTTC. Protein product: CASSEVGGEYEQYF. The chain couples TRBV2 to TRBJ2-7; D is undetermined. The CDR3 totals 14 residues. V was pared by 1 base and J by 4 bases, with 11 bases between. Germline CDR1 and CDR2: SNHLY and FYNNEI.

This chain connects TRBV30 to TRBJ2-1, with 16 bases fitting TRBD2. The ends lost 8 bases at V and 2 bases at J; junction bases unmatched: 9. Germline V gene data show CDR1 as GTSNPN and CDR2 as SVGIG (reference sequence). The CDR3 runs to 17 residues. CDR3 in amino acids: CAAPGTSGGGPYNEQFF. The CDR3 nucleotides read TGTGCCGCCCCCGGGACTAGCGGGGGGGGACCCTACAATGAGCAGTTCTTC.

This rearrangement joins TRBV6-5 to TRBJ1-2, with TRBD1 as a possible D gene (6 bases). This CDR3 region has 14 residues. V lost 6 bases to trimming and J lost 7 bases, with 18 bases between them. From germline, CDR1 is MNHEY and CDR2 SVGAGI. CDR3 loop: CASRSNREWRGYTF. The CDR3 DNA sequence: TGTGCCAGCAGATCAAACAGGGAGTGGCGTGGCTACACCTTC.